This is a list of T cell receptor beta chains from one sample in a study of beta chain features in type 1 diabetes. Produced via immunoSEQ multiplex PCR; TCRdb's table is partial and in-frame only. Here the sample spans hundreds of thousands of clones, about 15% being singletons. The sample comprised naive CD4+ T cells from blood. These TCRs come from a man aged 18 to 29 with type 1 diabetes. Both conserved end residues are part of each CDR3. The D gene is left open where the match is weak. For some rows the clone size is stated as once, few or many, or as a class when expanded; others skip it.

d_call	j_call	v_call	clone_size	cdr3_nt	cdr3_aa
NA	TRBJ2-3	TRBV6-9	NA	TGTGCCAGCAGTTATTCTGTCGGGGACACAGATACGCAGTATTTT	CASSYSVGDTDTQYF
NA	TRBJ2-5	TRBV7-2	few	TGTGCCAGCAGCCGAGGAGAGACCCAGTACTTC	CASSRGETQYF
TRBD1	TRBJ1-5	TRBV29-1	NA	TGCAGCGTTGTCCAGGGGGGCAATCAGCCCCAGCATTTT	CSVVQGGNQPQHF
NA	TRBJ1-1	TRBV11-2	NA	TGTGCCAGCAGCGGATCCAGGGTGCGTCGGACTGAAGCTTTCTTT	CASSGSRVRRTEAFF
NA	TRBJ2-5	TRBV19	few	TGTGCCAGTAGTACCTCTAGCGCCGAGACCCAGTACTTC	CASSTSSAETQYF
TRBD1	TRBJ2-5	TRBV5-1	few	TGCGCCAGCAGCCCGGACAGGGCGGCCCAAGAGACCCAGTACTTC	CASSPDRAAQETQYF
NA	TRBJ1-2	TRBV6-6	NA	TGTGCCAGCAGCCAAACCGGCGGATATGGCTACACCTTC	CASSQTGGYGYTF
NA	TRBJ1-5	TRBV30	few	TGTGCCTGGAGTGCCGGGGGGCCAAATCAGCCCCAGCATTTT	CAWSAGGPNQPQHF
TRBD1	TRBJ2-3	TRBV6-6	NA	TGTGCCAGCTCCGTACAGGGGGCGTCGGATACGCAGTATTTT	CASSVQGASDTQYF
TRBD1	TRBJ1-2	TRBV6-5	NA	TGTGCCAGCAGTTCCATGACAGGGCTCTATGGCTACACCTTC	CASSSMTGLYGYTF
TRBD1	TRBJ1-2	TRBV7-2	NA	TGTGCCAGCAGCTTAGACAGGGGAAGGTTCGCGCGCTATGGCTACACCTTC	CASSLDRGRFARYGYTF
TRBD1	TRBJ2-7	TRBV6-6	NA	TGTGCCAGCAGTTCCCCAGACAGGGTGTACGAGCAGTACTTC	CASSSPDRVYEQYF
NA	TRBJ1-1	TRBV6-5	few	TGTGCCAGCTTTACCGATGGGGGCATAACTGAAGCTTTCTTT	CASFTDGGITEAFF
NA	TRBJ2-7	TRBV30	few	TGTGCCTGGATGTGGGGCACGATTCGCGAGCAGTACTTC	CAWMWGTIREQYF
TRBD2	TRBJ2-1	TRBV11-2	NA	TGTGCCAGCAGCCGCGGGGGGGGTCCCCATCCCTACAATGAGCAGTTCTTC	CASSRGGGPHPYNEQFF
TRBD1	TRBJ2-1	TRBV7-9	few	TGTGCCAGCAGCTTCAATCTTTTTGGACAGGGATTCTTC	CASSFNLFGQGFF
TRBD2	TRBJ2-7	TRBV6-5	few	TGTGCCAGCAGTTACGGGACTAGCACCCACGAGCAGTACTTC	CASSYGTSTHEQYF
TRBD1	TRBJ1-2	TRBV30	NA	TGTGCCTGGAGTGTACGGGGACAGGCGCAGGGCTACACCTTC	CAWSVRGQAQGYTF
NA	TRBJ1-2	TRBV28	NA	TGTGCCAGCAGTTCCCCCCAGGCCGATAACTATGGCTACACCTTC	CASSSPQADNYGYTF
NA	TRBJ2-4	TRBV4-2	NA	TGTGCCAGCAGCCAAGACCCGCCGAGTACTATAGCCAAAAACATTCAGTACTTC	CASSQDPPSTIAKNIQYF
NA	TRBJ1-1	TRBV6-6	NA	TGTGCCAGCAGTCAACGAAGGGGGATGAACACTGAAGCTTTCTTT	CASSQRRGMNTEAFF
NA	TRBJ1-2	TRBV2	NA	TGTGCCAGCAGTGAAGGACATGATGGCTACACCTTC	CASSEGHDGYTF
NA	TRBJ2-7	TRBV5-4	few	TGTGCCAGCAGCTTGATCGACTCATCCTACGAGCAGTACTTC	CASSLIDSSYEQYF
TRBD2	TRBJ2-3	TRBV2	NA	TGTGCCAGCAGCGGAGGGACTAGCGCTTACACAGATACGCAGTATTTT	CASSGGTSAYTDTQYF
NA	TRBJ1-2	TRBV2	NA	TGTGCCAGCAGCCCCGGGGTCACGTCCAACTATGGCTACACCTTC	CASSPGVTSNYGYTF